The next 3 T cell receptor beta chains were all read from a single sample in a study of shared clonotypes between healthy human individuals. The method was immunoSEQ multiplex PCR; TCRdb's version includes in-frame clones alone and lacks a portion of them. Among a few million clones, about 93% were seen once, and the ten largest hold around 1.7%. CD45RO-negative cells were positively selected for CCR7, leaving out terminally differentiated effector memory CD45RA+ cells. Sequencing used naive CD8+ T cells from PBMCs. These receptors were obtained from a man aged 18-30 years in good health. Some clones in this sample may be carry-over from other donors' samples.

This clone came up once. This chain connects TRBV9 to TRBJ1-5, with 7 bases matching TRBD1. Trimming at V came to 4 bases and at J to 3 bases, leaving 7 bases not matched to a gene. CDR1 is SGDLS, CDR2 YYNGEE, per germline. The CDR3 contains 15 residues. The CDR3, as DNA: TGTGCCAGCAGCACCTCGGGACAGATCAATCAGCCCCAGCATTTT. Translation gives CASSTSGQINQPQHF.

This chain uses TRBV25-1 with TRBJ1-1, with unresolved D. Germline V gene sequence: CDR1 MGHDK, CDR2 SYGVNS. The length of the CDR3 is 12 residues. Deletions cut 8 bases from V and 4 bases from J, with 11 bases between. In DNA form, the CDR3 reads TGTGCCAGCCAGGCGGCAGGCACTGAAGCTTTCTTT. Amino acid sequence: CASQAAGTEAFF.

This clone was seen a single time. The rearrangement links TRBV11-2 to TRBJ2-5; perhaps D is TRBD1 or TRBD2 (5 bases each). This CDR3 is 15 amino acids long. Germline V lookup: CDR1 SGHAT, CDR2 FQNNGV. The V end was cut by 4 bases, the J end by 2 bases, with 14 bases between. CDR3 nucleotide sequence: TGTGCCAGCAGCTCCGAGGGAACAGGTCAAGAGACCCAGTACTTC. This translates into CASSSEGTGQETQYF.